This entry lists 21 T cell receptor beta chains sequenced from one sample in a study of T cell repertoires in cytomegalovirus infection. MiXCR, run by TCRdb on the reads, gives a single entry per CDR3 protein. The table shows 100,000 to 150,000 distinct CDR3 sequences, with around 30% occurring only once. The antigens of these receptors remain unknown. The sample in question was CD8+ T cells from cultured PBMCs, obtained from culture after CMV antigen stimulation. The receptors derive from a human donor in good health (CMV status not recorded). Some clones in this sample may be carry-over from other donors' samples.

The table lists this clonotype with many counts. The chain links TRBV7-8 to TRBJ2-1; no clear D. With 3 bases removed from V and 13 bases from J, the gap between germline ends came to 22 bases. This CDR3 spans 15 amino acids. The V gene's germline CDR1 is SGHVS and CDR2 FQNEAQ. The DNA for the CDR3 is TGTGCCAGCAGCTTCGGCCCGGACGGCGCCTTGGGACAGTTCTTC. Amino acid sequence: CASSFGPDGALGQFF.

This rearrangement joins TRBV28 to TRBJ1-1; D is possibly TRBD1 (5 bases). Trimming stripped 3 bases from V and 4 bases from J, with 12 bases between. This CDR3 is built from 14 residues. Germline V gene data show CDR1 as MDHEN and CDR2 as SYDVKM. CDR3 sequence (DNA): TGTGCCAGCAGTTTCGGGGGGTCTCGCACTGAAGCTTTCTTT. Translating it yields CASSFGGSRTEAFF. The entire variable domain, with the rest obtained from reference TRBV28 and TRBJ1-1, is as follows: DVKVTQSSRYLVKRTGEKVFLECVQDMDHENMFWYRQDPGLGLRLIYFSYDVKMKEKGDIPEGYSVSREKKERFSLILESASTNQTSMYLCASSFGGSRTEAFFGQGTRLTVV.

About this clonotype itself: At one end the junction does not follow the germline gene, possibly because of a read error. V usage is TRBV2 and J usage is TRBJ1-5; D is perhaps TRBD1 (6 bases). CDR3 length equals 14 residues. Germline V gene lookup returns CDR1 SNHLY and CDR2 FYNNEI. The CDR3 nucleotides read TGTGCCAGCAGAGAAGGGGGTAGCAATCAGCCCCAGCATTTT. It is translated as CASREGGSNQPQHF.

This clonotype appeared a few times. The chain recombines TRBV7-8 with TRBJ2-3; no definite D call. The CDR3 length is 16 residues. Germline CDR1 SGHVS, CDR2 FQNEAQ. Trimming stripped 3 bases from V and 4 bases from J, with 17 bases between. The CDR3 loop is CASSFYRGRRSDTQYF. CDR3 DNA sequence: TGTGCCAGCAGCTTTTATCGTGGGCGCAGGTCAGATACGCAGTATTTT.

This chain links TRBV19 with TRBJ2-2, with 9 bases identical to TRBD1. The junction had 3 bases not matched to a gene; V was cut back by 3 bases and J by 4 bases. Germline V gives CDR1 LNHDA, CDR2 SQIVND (reference sequence). The CDR3 runs to 15 residues. CDR3 nucleotide sequence: TGTGCCAGTAGTATTATGACAGGGGGCACCGGGGAGCTGTTTTTT. Its translation is CASSIMTGGTGELFF.

The chain links TRBV27 to TRBJ2-3; D remains ambiguous. In germline, CDR1 is MNHEY, CDR2 SMNVEV (reference sequence). The CDR3 covers 15 residues. The V end lost 6 bases, the J end lost 2 bases, and 15 bases lay between the germline ends. The chain's CDR3 is CASSPRWGITDTQYF. The CDR3 DNA reads as TGTGCCAGCAGCCCTCGATGGGGTATCACAGATACGCAGTATTTT.

This clonotype was recorded many times. The gene calls are TRBV6-5 and TRBJ2-5; no reliable D call. Germline loops: CDR1 MNHEY, CDR2 SVGAGI. The CDR3 runs 14 residues. Between the trimmed V and J ends, which lost 2 bases and 2 bases, there was a span of 9 bases. As DNA, the CDR3 is TGTGCCAGCAGTTACGGCGGCATGCAAGAGACCCAGTACTTC. Residues: CASSYGGMQETQYF.

J is TRBJ2-3 and V is TRBV7-6; perhaps TRBD2 as D (5 bases). This CDR3 comprises 17 residues. Per the germline V gene, CDR1 is SGHVS and CDR2 is FNYEAQ. V gave up 4 bases and J gave up 3 bases, with 20 bases separating them. CDR3 DNA sequence: TGTGCCAGCAGCTCCCGCTACCTAGCAAAAAGTACAGATACGCAGTATTTT. This encodes CASSSRYLAKSTDTQYF.

This clonotype was recorded many times. V gene TRBV7-2 combines with J gene TRBJ2-1; no reliable D call. This CDR3 has 15 residues. CDR1 SGHTA and CDR2 FQGNSA come from the germline V gene. The V end lost 1 base, the J end lost 7 bases, and 14 bases lay between the germline ends. The CDR3, as DNA: TGTGCCAGCAGCTTAGGGGTGGGTACGTTGAATGAGCAGTTCTTC. Its protein product is CASSLGVGTLNEQFF.

The gene calls are TRBV6-2 or TRBV6-3 and TRBJ2-3; D could derive from TRBD1 or TRBD2 (6 bases each). Trimming stripped 2 bases from V and 7 bases from J, with 19 bases between. The CDR3 is made up of 16 amino acids. Germline V gene data show CDR1 as MNHEY and CDR2 as SVGEGT. The chain's CDR3 is CASSYPGGSTQNTQYF. In DNA, the CDR3 is TGTGCCAGCAGTTACCCCGGGGGCTCGACCCAAAATACGCAGTATTTT.

This clonotype has just a few counts. This sequence joins TRBV4-1 and TRBJ2-7, with a weak D call TRBD1 (5 bases). The CDR3 consists of 14 residues. Trimming pared 1 base from V and 5 bases from J, leaving 12 bases between. The germline gives CDR1 MGHRA, CDR2 YSYEKL. Here the CDR3 DNA reads TGCGCCAGCAGCCAAGTCTCAGGGATCGACGAGCAGTACTTC. Translating it yields CASSQVSGIDEQYF.

The chain has TRBV7-9 and TRBJ1-6; D gene ambiguous. Between the trimmed V and J ends, which lost 3 bases and 3 bases, there was a span of 12 bases. Germline loops: CDR1 SEHNR, CDR2 FQNEAQ (reference sequence). CDR3 size: 16 residues. The CDR3 sequence is CASSLGEPYYNSPLHF. CDR3 nucleotides: TGTGCCAGCAGCTTGGGCGAGCCGTACTATAATTCACCCCTCCACTTT.

As concerns this clonotype: Relative to the germline gene, one junction end is altered; a read error may explain this. The CDR3: CACSLSLGANVLTF. The CDR3 DNA reads TGTGCCTGCAGCTTATCTCTGGGGGCCAACGTCCTGACTTTC. The chain carries TRBV7-6 and TRBJ2-6, with D unclear. CDR1 and CDR2 from the germline V gene are SGHVS and FNYEAQ. The CDR3 is 14 amino acids. Based on the CDR3 plus reference TRBV7-6 and TRBJ2-6, the full variable domain is GAGVSQSPRYKVTKRGQDVALRCDPISGHVSLYWYRQALGQGPEFLTYFNYEAQQDKSGLPNDRFSAERPEGSISTLTIQRTEQRDSAMYRCACSLSLGANVLTFGAGSRLTVL.

This clonotype has a handful of counts. The V call is TRBV12-3 or TRBV12-4, the J call TRBJ1-1; D is perhaps TRBD1 (5 bases). The CDR3 runs 16 residues. The V and J ends lost 5 bases and 0 bases respectively, with 16 bases between them. CDR3 sequence (DNA): TGTGCCAGCAGTGACAGTCGTGGCAGATTGAACACTGAAGCTTTCTTT. Protein sequence: CASSDSRGRLNTEAFF.

This sequence joins TRBV4-1 and TRBJ2-1; 11 positions match TRBD2. The V gene's germline CDR1 is MGHRA and CDR2 YSYEKL. The CDR3 has 16 residues. Trimming removed 1 base from V and 7 bases from J; junction bases left unmatched: 6. The CDR3, as DNA: TGCGCCAGCAGCCAAGTTAGCGGGGGGGCCTGGAATGAGCAGTTCTTC. It yields the protein CASSQVSGGAWNEQFF.

This clonotype was counted only a few times. The chain recombines TRBV7-9 with TRBJ1-4; D is uncertain. Germline CDR1 is SEHNR and CDR2 is FQNEAQ (reference sequence). V lost 3 bases, J lost 8 bases, and 13 bases lay in between. This CDR3 is 14 amino acids long. The CDR3 DNA is TGTGCCAGCAGCTTGGTTCCGGGAGGAGAAAAACTGTTTTTT. This gives the protein CASSLVPGGEKLFF.

This chain links TRBV20-1 with TRBJ1-1, with TRBD1 identical over 9 bases. The CDR3 consists of 16 residues. Germline-derived CDR1 and CDR2 are DFQATT and SNEGSKA (reference sequence). V lost 6 bases to trimming and J lost 6 bases; unmatched junction nucleotides: 17. The CDR3 DNA sequence: TGCAGTGCCTACGTCCCGGGACAGGGTTTGGTTGCTGAAGCTTTCTTT. As protein: CSAYVPGQGLVAEAFF.

The rearrangement uses TRBV7-2 and TRBJ1-4; D ambiguous. Germline CDR1 reads SGHTA; CDR2 reads FQGNSA. V was cut by 5 bases and J by 3 bases, with 10 bases left in between. This CDR3 is 14 amino acids long. This CDR3 reads CASSLGLSNEKLFF. Written as DNA, the CDR3 is TGTGCCAGCAGCCTGGGTCTGTCTAATGAAAAACTGTTTTTT.

This clonotype occurred many times. V and J are TRBV7-2 and TRBJ2-7; D uncertain. The CDR3 totals 14 residues. V lost 5 bases to trimming and J lost 0 bases, with 11 bases between them. Germline lookup yields CDR1 SGHTA and CDR2 FQGNSA. The CDR3 DNA is TGTGCCAGCAGCCTCTCCGGGTCCTCCTACGAGCAGTACTTC. The encoded protein is CASSLSGSSYEQYF.

The V and J genes are TRBV9 and TRBJ1-1; D remains unclear. This CDR3 region has 13 residues. Germline V gene sequence: CDR1 SGDLS, CDR2 YYNGEE. V was pared by 0 bases and J by 4 bases, with 7 bases between. The CDR3 protein is CASSVVAGTEAFF. The CDR3 nucleotides are TGTGCCAGCAGCGTAGTGGCGGGCACTGAAGCTTTCTTT. The full variable domain, its missing parts supplied by reference TRBV9 and TRBJ1-1, is DSGVTQTPKHLITATGQRVTLRCSPRSGDLSVYWYQQSLDQGLQFLIQYYNGEERAKGNILERFSAQQFPDLHSELNLSSLELGDSALYFCASSVVAGTEAFFGQGTRLTVV.

This clonotype has a single count. The V call is TRBV5-6, the J call TRBJ2-1, with a weak D call TRBD2 (5 bases). This CDR3 spans 16 amino acids. The germline CDR1 and CDR2 sequences are SGHDT and YYEEEE. V shed 4 bases and J shed 1 base, with 15 bases lying between them. The DNA for the CDR3 is TGTGCCAGCAGCCCTAGCCAGGAGGCGTCCTACAATGAGCAGTTCTTC. This encodes CASSPSQEASYNEQFF.